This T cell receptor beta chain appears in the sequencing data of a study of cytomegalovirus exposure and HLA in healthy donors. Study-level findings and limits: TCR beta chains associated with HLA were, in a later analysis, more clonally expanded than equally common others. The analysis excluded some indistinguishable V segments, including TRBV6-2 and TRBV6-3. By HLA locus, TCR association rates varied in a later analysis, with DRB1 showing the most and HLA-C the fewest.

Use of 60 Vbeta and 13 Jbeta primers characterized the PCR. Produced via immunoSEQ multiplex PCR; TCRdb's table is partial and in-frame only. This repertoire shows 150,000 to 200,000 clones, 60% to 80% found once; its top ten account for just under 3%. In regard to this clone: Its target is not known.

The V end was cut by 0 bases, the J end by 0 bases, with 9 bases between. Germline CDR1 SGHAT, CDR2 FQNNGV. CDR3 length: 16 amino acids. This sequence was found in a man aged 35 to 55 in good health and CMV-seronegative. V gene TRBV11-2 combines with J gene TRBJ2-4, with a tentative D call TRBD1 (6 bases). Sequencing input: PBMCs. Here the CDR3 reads CASSLETGLAKNIQYF. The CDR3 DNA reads TGTGCCAGCAGCTTAGAAACAGGGTTAGCCAAAAACATTCAGTACTTC. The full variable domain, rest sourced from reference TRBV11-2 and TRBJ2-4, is EAGVAQSPRYKIIEKRQSVAFWCNPISGHATLYWYQQILGQGPKLLIQFQNNGVVDDSQLPKDRFSAERLKGVDSTLKIQPAKLEDSAVYLCASSLETGLAKNIQYFGAGTRLSVL.